These 22 T cell receptor beta chains were sequenced from one sample in a study of blood T cell repertoires in COVID-19 (dated by TCRdb to the early 2020s). The receptor library was made with the immunoSEQ multiplex PCR assay. TCRdb re-hosts the immuneACCESS table, in-frame sequences only. Its copies lack some clones; in the studies checked, an unresolved V gene accounts for under half of them, and the cause for the rest is not known. This sample comprises some 320,000 clones, 85% of them detected only once. About 1.9% of the sample is taken by the ten largest. What was sequenced was PBMCs or T cells enriched from blood (not recorded which). The receptors were gathered from a woman in her twenties or thirties who had been exposed to COVID-19.

The J gene is TRBJ1-1, the V gene TRBV9; 7 positions match TRBD1. The CDR3 length is 16 residues. CDR1 is SGDLS, CDR2 YYNGEE, per germline. After removal of 4 bases from V and 4 bases from J, the junction contained 13 bases not matched to a gene. The CDR3 bases are TGTGCCAGCAGCCCCCTGACAGGGATGGTCGGCACTGAAGCTTTCTTT. Protein sequence: CASSPLTGMVGTEAFF.

This clone was recorded a few times. The rearrangement uses TRBV2 and TRBJ1-1; D remains unclear. The V and J ends lost 9 bases and 3 bases respectively, with 8 bases between them. The CDR3 contains 11 residues. The germline CDR1 and CDR2 sequences are SNHLY and FYNNEI. CDR3 amino acids: CASADYTEAFF. CDR3 DNA: TGTGCCAGTGCCGACTACACTGAAGCTTTCTTT.

V usage is TRBV2 and J usage is TRBJ1-4, with 9 bases matching TRBD1. CDR1 SNHLY and CDR2 FYNNEI come from the germline V gene. The V gene end was trimmed by 6 bases and the J gene end by 8 bases; junction bases not matched to a gene: 7. The CDR3 sequence is 14 residues long. The CDR3 sequence: CASSPGQGKEKLFF. CDR3 in DNA: TGTGCCAGCAGCCCGGGACAGGGCAAGGAAAAACTGTTTTTT.

The V call is TRBV19, the J call TRBJ1-3; D is unresolved. Trimming shortened V by 3 bases and J by 2 bases, and 8 bases separated the two germline ends. CDR3 size: 14 residues. The V gene's germline CDR1 is LNHDA and CDR2 SQIVND (reference sequence). Here the CDR3 DNA reads TGTGCCAGTAGTATGAAGACAACTGGAAACACCATATATTTT. Translated, it gives CASSMKTTGNTIYF.

The V gene is TRBV27, the J gene TRBJ2-1; 10 nucleotides line up with TRBD1. This CDR3 is built from 15 residues. V lost 4 bases to trimming and J lost 7 bases; unmatched junction nucleotides: 7. CDR1 and CDR2 from the germline V gene are MNHEY and SMNVEV (reference sequence). The CDR3 bases are TGTGCCAGCAGTTCGGGACAGGGGTTGAGGAATGAGCAGTTCTTC. Translated, it gives CASSSGQGLRNEQFF.

A note on this clone: Other DNA sequences from this sample encode an identical CDR3 as well. This chain connects TRBV7-2 to TRBJ1-5; weak D call: TRBD1 (5 bases). Germline loops: CDR1 SGHTA, CDR2 FQGNSA. V was cut by 3 bases and J by 6 bases, with 9 bases left in between. The length of the CDR3 is 13 residues. The CDR3 protein is CASSLQGVQPQHF. DNA of the CDR3: TGTGCCAGCAGCTTGCAAGGGGTTCAGCCCCAGCATTTT.

The J gene is TRBJ1-5, the V gene TRBV5-1; 8 bases fit TRBD1. With V trimmed by 2 bases and J by 8 bases, 9 bases remained unmatched. Germline V CDR1 and CDR2: SGHRS, YFSETQ. The CDR3 length is 15 residues. CDR3 in DNA: TGCGCCAGCAGCTTTGGGACAGGCCCCGAGAAGCCCCAGCATTTT. Protein: CASSFGTGPEKPQHF. The full variable domain, completed using reference TRBV5-1 and TRBJ1-5, is KAGVTQTPRYLIKTRGQQVTLSCSPISGHRSVSWYQQTPGQGLQFLFEYFSETQRNKGNFPGRFSGRQFSNSRSEMNVSTLELGDSALYLCASSFGTGPEKPQHFGDGTRLSIL.

V usage is TRBV4-3 and J usage is TRBJ1-4; no clear D gene. V was pared by 0 bases and J by 6 bases, with 14 bases between. Germline lookup yields CDR1 LGHNA and CDR2 YSLEER. CDR3 length equals 16 residues. The CDR3 bases are TGCGCCAGCAGCCAAGATGGAGGAGGTAGCCATGAAAAACTGTTTTTT. Protein sequence: CASSQDGGGSHEKLFF.

The chain combines TRBV7-3 with TRBJ2-7, with TRBD2 matching over 8 bases. CDR1 and CDR2 from the germline V gene are SGHTA and FQGTGA. Trimming removed 3 bases from V and 5 bases from J; junction bases left unmatched: 6. The CDR3 totals 14 residues. The CDR3 protein is CASSLVAGYHEQYF. CDR3 bases: TGTGCCAGCAGCTTGGTAGCGGGATACCACGAGCAGTACTTC.

This sequence joins TRBV7-2 and TRBJ1-2; the match to TRBD1 covers 7 bases. J was trimmed by 5 bases and V by 5 bases; bases with no gene match: 8. The CDR3 length is 14 residues. Per the germline V gene, CDR1 is SGHTA and CDR2 is FQGNSA. CDR3 in DNA: TGTGCCAGCAGCGCAGGGGGGCGGAGGTATGGCTACACCTTC. As protein: CASSAGGRRYGYTF.

This rearrangement joins TRBV19 to TRBJ2-4, with TRBD1 identical over 7 bases. The CDR3 runs 17 residues. The V gene end was trimmed by 4 bases and the J gene end by 2 bases; junction bases not matched to a gene: 11. CDR1 LNHDA and CDR2 SQIVND come from the germline V gene (reference sequence). CDR3 in DNA: TGTGCCAGTAGTAAAACGGTCAACAGGGGTACCAAAAACATTCAGTACTTC. Amino acids: CASSKTVNRGTKNIQYF.

This clone was seen once. The J gene is TRBJ2-3, the V gene TRBV2; the D gene is possibly TRBD2 (5 bases). In germline, CDR1 is SNHLY, CDR2 FYNNEI. This CDR3 contains 15 residues. Between the trimmed V and J ends, which lost 5 bases and 2 bases, there was a span of 14 bases. In DNA form, the CDR3 reads TGTGCCAGCAGTAGGACTCCTTCGAACACAGATACGCAGTATTTT. Translating gives CASSRTPSNTDTQYF.

The chain uses TRBV19 and TRBJ2-3, with TRBD2 matching 9 bases. V lost 3 bases to trimming and J lost 5 bases; unmatched junction nucleotides: 6. This CDR3 is 15 amino acids long. Looked up from germline, CDR1 is LNHDA and CDR2 is SQIVND (reference sequence). The DNA of the CDR3 is TGTGCCAGTAGTATGTTTAGCGGGGGCGGAGATACGCAGTATTTT. Encoded protein: CASSMFSGGGDTQYF.

V is TRBV6-5 and J is TRBJ2-1, with 7 bases matching TRBD1. The V gene end was trimmed by 6 bases and the J gene end by 6 bases; junction bases not matched to a gene: 5. Germline V gene data show CDR1 as MNHEY and CDR2 as SVGAGI. The CDR3 is 13 amino acids. The CDR3 is CASRRGQGNEQFF. In DNA form, the CDR3 reads TGTGCCAGCAGAAGGGGGCAGGGCAATGAGCAGTTCTTC.

The chain is built from TRBV7-9 and TRBJ1-1; D ambiguous. CDR1 and CDR2 from the germline V gene are SEHNR and FQNEAQ (reference sequence). The germline V and J ends were trimmed by 0 bases and 0 bases, with 11 bases remaining between them. The CDR3 sequence is 16 residues long. The CDR3 DNA sequence: TGTGCCAGCAGCTTAGCGAGGGTAGGGCTGAACACTGAAGCTTTCTTT. As protein: CASSLARVGLNTEAFF.

To note about this clone: The junction shows a germline mismatch at one end, possibly a read error. V and J are TRBV29-1 and TRBJ1-1; D unresolved. The germline CDR1 and CDR2 sequences are SQVTM and ANQGSEA. This CDR3 has 10 residues. As DNA, the CDR3 is TGCAGCGTTGAATCCGGTGAACCTTTCTTT. Translated, it gives CSVESGEPFF.

The chain recombines TRBV5-5 with TRBJ1-2, with 9 bases identical to TRBD1. The V gene's germline CDR1 is SGHKS and CDR2 YYEKEE (reference sequence). V shed 5 bases and J 6 bases; nucleotides not matched to a gene: 8. The CDR3 is 14 amino acids. CDR3 nucleotides: TGTGCCAGCAGTCGGGACAGGGTTATAGATGGCTACACCTTC. It translates to CASSRDRVIDGYTF.

This chain uses TRBV6-5 with TRBJ1-6; no clear D gene. Trimming cost V 5 bases and J 8 bases, with 7 bases left between them. Germline CDR1 MNHEY, CDR2 SVGAGI. The CDR3 runs 12 residues. This chain's CDR3 is CASSTIDSPLHF. The DNA for the CDR3 is TGTGCCAGCAGTACCATAGATTCACCCCTCCACTTT.

This clone has only one observation. The chain is built from TRBV25-1 and TRBJ2-2; no firm D call. This CDR3 has 15 amino acids. Looked up from germline, CDR1 is MGHDK and CDR2 is SYGVNS. The V end was cut by 0 bases, the J end by 7 bases, with 12 bases between. The CDR3 sequence is CASSEYETYGGELFF. CDR3 in DNA: TGTGCCAGCAGTGAATATGAGACATACGGCGGGGAGCTGTTTTTT.

The rearrangement links TRBV28 to TRBJ1-2; D call uncertain. Trimming took off 7 bases at V and 0 bases at J, with 6 bases between the two ends. This CDR3 region has 12 residues. Germline loops: CDR1 MDHEN, CDR2 SYDVKM. CDR3 protein: CASTFSNYGYTF. The CDR3 DNA sequence: TGTGCCAGCACCTTTTCTAACTATGGCTACACCTTC.

The CDR3 protein is CASSTRGDGGYTF. The CDR3, as DNA: TGTGCCAGCAGCACCAGGGGGGATGGTGGCTACACCTTC. The V gene is TRBV13, the J gene TRBJ1-2, with TRBD1 identical over 7 bases. Germline loops: CDR1 PRHDT, CDR2 FYEKMQ (reference sequence). Trimming cost V 5 bases and J 7 bases; bases outside gene matches: 7. The CDR3 is 13 residues long.

This sequence joins TRBV19 and TRBJ1-5; 7 positions agree with TRBD1. The CDR3 length is 16 residues. From germline, CDR1 is LNHDA and CDR2 SQIVND (reference sequence). V gave up 10 bases and J gave up 5 bases; unmatched junction bases: 17. CDR3 loop: CAKPACRQGRDQPQHF. CDR3 in DNA: TGTGCCAAACCAGCGTGCCGACAGGGAAGGGATCAGCCCCAGCATTTT.